This T cell receptor (beta chain) is drawn from a study of shared clonotypes between healthy human individuals. For the study at large: Researchers drew samples from two women and three men aged 18 to 49.

CDR3 length equals 20 residues. CDR1 is SGHAT, CDR2 FQNNGV, per germline. Trimming pared 0 bases from V and 7 bases from J, leaving 25 bases between. This clone was detected only a few times. The study enrolled healthy HIV-negative adults without recent acute infections or vaccinations as donors. The assay was carried out at the deep level. The authors ran unsorted PBMC replicate PCRs on around 270 ng DNA, around 33,000 T cell genomes. The assay was immunoSEQ multiplex PCR, and TCRdb's table has in-frame clones only and misses some. This table has fewer than 600,000 clones, 79% appearing once. This receptor was obtained from a woman between 40 and 55 years old in good health. Some clones in this sample may be carry-over from other donors' samples. This chain connects TRBV11-2 to TRBJ1-6, with D perhaps TRBD1 (5 bases). Sequenced material: PBMCs. The CDR3 bases are TGTGCCAGCAGCTTAGATCGGTTTTGGGGGAGGGGATTCACCAATTCACCCCTCCACTTT. Translated: CASSLDRFWGRGFTNSPLHF.